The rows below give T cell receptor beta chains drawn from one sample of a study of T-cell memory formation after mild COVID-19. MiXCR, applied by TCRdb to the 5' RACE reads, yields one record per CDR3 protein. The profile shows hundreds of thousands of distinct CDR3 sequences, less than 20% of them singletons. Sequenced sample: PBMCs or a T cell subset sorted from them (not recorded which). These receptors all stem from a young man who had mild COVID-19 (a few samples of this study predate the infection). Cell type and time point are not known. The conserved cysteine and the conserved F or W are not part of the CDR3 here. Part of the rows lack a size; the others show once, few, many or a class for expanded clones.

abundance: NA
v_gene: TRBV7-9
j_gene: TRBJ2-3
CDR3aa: ASSWAEIADTQY

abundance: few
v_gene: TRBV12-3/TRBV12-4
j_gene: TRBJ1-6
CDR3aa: ASSLSLGGSPLH

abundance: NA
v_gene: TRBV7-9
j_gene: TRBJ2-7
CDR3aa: ASSSSRRDRGHYEQY

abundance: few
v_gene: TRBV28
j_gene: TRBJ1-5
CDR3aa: ASSFLQPQH

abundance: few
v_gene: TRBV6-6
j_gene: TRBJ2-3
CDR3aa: ASSYGLAGNTDTQY

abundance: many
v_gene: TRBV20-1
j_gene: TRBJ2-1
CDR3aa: SAGTGTGIWDEQF

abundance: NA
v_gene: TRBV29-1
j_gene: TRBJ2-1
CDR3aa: SADGQGTYNEQF

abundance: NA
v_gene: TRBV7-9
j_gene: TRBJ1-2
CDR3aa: ASSLWVGYGYT

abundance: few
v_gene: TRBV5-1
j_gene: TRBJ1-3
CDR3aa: ASSLADRGSGNTIY

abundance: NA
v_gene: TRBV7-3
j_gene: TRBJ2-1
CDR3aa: ASSPQGRGNEQF

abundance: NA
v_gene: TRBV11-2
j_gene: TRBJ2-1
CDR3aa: ASSLDVDEQF

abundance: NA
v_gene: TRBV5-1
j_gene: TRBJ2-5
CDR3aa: ASRKGQGGEETQY

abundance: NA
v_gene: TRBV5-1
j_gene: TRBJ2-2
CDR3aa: ASSLHPEKNTGELF

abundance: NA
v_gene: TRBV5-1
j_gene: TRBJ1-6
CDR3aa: ASSPLAGSNGSPLH

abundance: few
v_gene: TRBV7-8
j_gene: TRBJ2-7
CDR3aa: ASSTRGRTYEQY

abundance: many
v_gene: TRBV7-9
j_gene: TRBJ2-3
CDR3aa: ASSLAGADTQY

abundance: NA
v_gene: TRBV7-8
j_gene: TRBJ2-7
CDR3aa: ASNPRSRGSYEQY

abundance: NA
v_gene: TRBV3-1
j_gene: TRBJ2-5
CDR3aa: ASSQDLGLAGGLQETQY

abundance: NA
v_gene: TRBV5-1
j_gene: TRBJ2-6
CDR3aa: ASSPGPKGANVLT

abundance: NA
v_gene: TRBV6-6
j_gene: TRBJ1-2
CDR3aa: ASSDQGLHYGYT

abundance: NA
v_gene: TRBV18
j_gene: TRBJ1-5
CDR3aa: ASSPPSHAGQPQH

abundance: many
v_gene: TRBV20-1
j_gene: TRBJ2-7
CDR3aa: SARDLASGPTYEQY

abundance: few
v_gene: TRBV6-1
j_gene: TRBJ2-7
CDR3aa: ASSGPGLAASYEQY

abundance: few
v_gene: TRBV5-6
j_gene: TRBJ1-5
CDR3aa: ASSRQGFNQPQH

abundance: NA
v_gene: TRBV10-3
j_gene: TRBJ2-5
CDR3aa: AISEPGRGLRETQY

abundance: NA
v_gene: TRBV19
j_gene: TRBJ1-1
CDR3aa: ASTDRGMAEAF

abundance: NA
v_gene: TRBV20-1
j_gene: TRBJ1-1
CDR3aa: SARDTWGTEAF

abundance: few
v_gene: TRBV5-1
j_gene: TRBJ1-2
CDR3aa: ASSAPGPGNYGYT

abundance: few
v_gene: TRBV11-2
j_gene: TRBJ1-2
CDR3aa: ASSPRGFNYGYT

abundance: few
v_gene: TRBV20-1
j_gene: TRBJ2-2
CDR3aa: SAPRRAAGELF

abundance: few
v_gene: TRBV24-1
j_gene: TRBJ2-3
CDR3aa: ATSDAGTSGGAFTDTQY

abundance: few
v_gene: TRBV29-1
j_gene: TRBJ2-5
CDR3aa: SVASGVQETQY

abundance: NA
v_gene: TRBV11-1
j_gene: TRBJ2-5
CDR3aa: ASSFTGSETQY

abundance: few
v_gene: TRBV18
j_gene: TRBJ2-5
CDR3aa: ASSRGYQETQY

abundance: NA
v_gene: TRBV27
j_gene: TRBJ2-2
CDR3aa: ASSLYRVTGELF

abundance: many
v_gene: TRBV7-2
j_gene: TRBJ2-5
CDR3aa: ASSLVGTWGETQY

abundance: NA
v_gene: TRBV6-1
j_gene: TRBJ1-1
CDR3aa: ASSWYEDTEAF

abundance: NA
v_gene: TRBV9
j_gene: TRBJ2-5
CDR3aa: ASSARDRGPPETQY

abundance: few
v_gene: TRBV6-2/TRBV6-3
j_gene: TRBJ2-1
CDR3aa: ASTSYMGYGNNEQF

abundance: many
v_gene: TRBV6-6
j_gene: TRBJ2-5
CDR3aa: ASSYGQGETQY

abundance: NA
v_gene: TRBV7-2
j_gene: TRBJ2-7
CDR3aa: ASSLESWPSYEQY